Listed below are T cell receptor beta chains from one sample, sequenced in a study of cytomegalovirus exposure and HLA in healthy donors. Sequencing used immunoSEQ multiplex PCR; TCRdb keeps in-frame clones, though not all of them. The sample contains roughly 120,000 clones, roughly 78% of which appear only once. The sample consisted of PBMCs. Receptor source: a man aged 25 to 45 in good health and CMV-seronegative. Both conserved end residues are part of each CDR3. A D gene is named only where the DNA matches it firmly. The size field is filled for only some rows; it gives once, few, many or a size class.

V,D,J,size,CDR3,DNA
TRBV6-1,NA,TRBJ2-1,NA,CASSWAGTANEQFF,TGTGCCAGCAGTTGGGCCGGAACAGCCAATGAGCAGTTCTTC
TRBV12-5,NA,TRBJ2-7,NA,CASGAGAAYEQYF,TGTGCTAGTGGGGCAGGTGCCGCCTACGAGCAGTACTTC
TRBV25-1,TRBD1,TRBJ1-4,NA,CASSGTGDLEKLFF,TGTGCCAGCAGTGGGACAGGGGACCTTGAAAAACTGTTTTTT
TRBV29-1,NA,TRBJ2-1,few,CSVESGEWQFF,TGCAGCGTTGAGTCGGGGGAGTGGCAGTTCTTC
TRBV29-1,TRBD1,TRBJ1-4,NA,CSVPGQKNEKLFF,TGCAGCGTCCCGGGACAGAAGAATGAAAAACTGTTTTTT
TRBV5-1,TRBD2,TRBJ2-7,NA,CASSGGLAGYDEQYF,TGCGCCAGCAGCGGGGGACTAGCGGGATATGACGAGCAGTACTTC
TRBV6-6,TRBD1,TRBJ1-1,few,CASSSRGGTANTEAFF,TGTGCCAGCAGTTCTAGAGGCGGGACAGCGAACACTGAAGCTTTCTTT
TRBV19,NA,TRBJ2-7,NA,CASSPGGTVEQYF,TGTGCCAGTAGCCCGGGGGGGACAGTCGAGCAGTACTTC
TRBV18,TRBD2,TRBJ2-1,NA,CASSHSGTADNEQFF,TGTGCCAGCTCCCACAGCGGGACTGCCGACAATGAGCAGTTCTTC
TRBV10-2,NA,TRBJ2-2,NA,CASSEGGTGELFF,TGCGCCAGCAGTGAAGGAGGGACCGGGGAGCTGTTTTTT
TRBV14,NA,TRBJ2-5,NA,CASSQDHETQYF,TGTGCCAGCAGCCAAGATCATGAGACCCAGTACTTC